This T cell receptor (beta chain) was identified in a study of blood T cell repertoires in COVID-19. About the research overall: T cells, B-cell-depleted T cells, or PBMCs supplied cDNA or gDNA.

There are 15 residues in the CDR3. CDR1 MDHEN and CDR2 SYDVKM come from the germline V gene. With V trimmed by 10 bases and J by 6 bases, 17 bases remained unmatched. As handled by the study authors: Amplification of reference gene primers was used by the study to estimate nucleated cell counts. Sequenced by immunoSEQ multiplex PCR; TCRdb stores in-frame clones only, minus some. The DNA was the basis for D and trimming; V, J and clone size are from that table. The sample lists about 310,000 clones, roughly 87% occurring once. Sequenced: peripheral blood. J is TRBJ1-2 and V is TRBV28; 7 bases are a match to TRBD1. The origin of this receptor is a middle-aged man with active or convalescent COVID-19. In nucleotides, the CDR3 is TGTGCCACCGTCATGGGTGACAGGGAAGGAAATGGCTACACCTTC. This gives the protein CATVMGDREGNGYTF.